This T cell receptor (beta chain) appears in the sequencing data of a study of CD8 T cells in ankylosing spondylitis. Points from the study as a whole: Blood from ankylosing spondylitis patients appeared to carry a characteristic roughly eight-variant TCR beta motif. Prior literature has documented some motif variants in synovial fluid and blood from reactive arthritis. Clones tied to disease were said to be significantly enriched in matched ankylosing spondylitis synovial fluid.

As concerns this clonotype: The antigen is not known.

For TCR beta, libraries came from quantitative 5'-RACE with molecular barcodes. TCRdb re-called the 5' RACE reads through MiXCR, storing one row per CDR3 protein. The table lists a few hundred thousand distinct CDR3 sequences, 8% of them singletons, with just over 14% in the top ten. V gave up 1 base and J gave up 5 bases, with 9 bases separating them. The CDR3 has 14 amino acids. The V gene's germline CDR1 is SGHTA and CDR2 FQGNSA. This chain joins TRBV7-2 and TRBJ2-1; D is undetermined. Sequenced sample: blood, either unsorted or a sorted T cell fraction (not recorded which). This clonotype originated in a male donor with ankylosing spondylitis. CDR3 sequence (DNA): TGTGCCAGCAGCTTAGGTTCCTCTCACAATGAGCAGTTCTTC. Its protein is CASSLGSSHNEQFF. Variable domain in full (rest from reference TRBV7-2 and TRBJ2-1): GAGVSQSPSNKVTEKGKDVELRCDPISGHTALYWYRQSLGQGLEFLIYFQGNSAPDKSGLPSDRFSAERTGGSVSTLTIQRTQQEDSAVYLCASSLGSSHNEQFFGPGTRLTVL.